This TCR beta chain emerged from a study of blood T cell repertoires in COVID-19. The data were produced by immunoSEQ multiplex PCR, yet TCRdb's version contains in-frame clones alone and is incomplete. The sample yields fewer than 250,000 clones, 70% to 90% seen once. V was cut by 5 bases and J by 8 bases, with 12 bases left in between. The CDR3 spans 12 residues. Sequenced material: peripheral blood. This chain joins TRBV12-3 or TRBV12-4 and TRBJ1-2; D is ambiguous. This sequence was found in a man aged 60 to 75 with COVID-19, enrolled during active disease. The CDR3 nucleotides are TGTGCCAGCAGTCACACCGCGGGGGGCTACACCTTC. It translates to CASSHTAGGYTF.